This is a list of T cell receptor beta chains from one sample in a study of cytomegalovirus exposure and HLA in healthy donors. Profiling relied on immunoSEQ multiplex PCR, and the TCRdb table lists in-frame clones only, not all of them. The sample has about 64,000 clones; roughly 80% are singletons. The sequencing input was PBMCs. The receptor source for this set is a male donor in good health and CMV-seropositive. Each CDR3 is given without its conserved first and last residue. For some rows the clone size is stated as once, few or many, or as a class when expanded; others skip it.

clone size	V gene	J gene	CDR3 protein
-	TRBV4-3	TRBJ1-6	ASSQGGKLDSPLH
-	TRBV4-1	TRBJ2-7	ASSPQGREQY
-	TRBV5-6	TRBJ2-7	ASSPGTSGGAWYEQY
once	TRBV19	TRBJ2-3	ASSMLVPDTQY
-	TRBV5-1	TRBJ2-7	ASNPGQGGTYEQY
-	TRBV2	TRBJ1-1	ASSWTENTEAF
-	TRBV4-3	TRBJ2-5	ASSQRGETQY
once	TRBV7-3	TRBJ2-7	ASSLNRGGGGQY
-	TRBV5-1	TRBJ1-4	ASSSLTGGNEKLF
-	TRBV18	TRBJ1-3	ASSPVGAIGNTIY
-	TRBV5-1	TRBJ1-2	ASSGTGTVTNYGYT